The clone carrying this T cell receptor beta chain was seen a few times. The antigen is unknown. Sequencing templates came from extracted RNA that was reverse transcribed into cDNA. The method was immunoSEQ multiplex PCR; TCRdb's version includes in-frame clones alone and lacks a portion of them. The sample includes about 220,000 clones, around 57% seen only once; the top ten take 1.6%. The treatment here: oral pan-JAK inhibitor, 5-10 mg twice daily. Lesional scalp tissue (obtained by punch biopsy) and peripheral blood were collected from alopecia areata patients. The data derive from a study of CD8+ T cells in alopecia areata. Study-wide background: The drug, oral tofacitinib, was given to treated patients at 5 to 10 mg twice daily. Tofacitinib administration persisted for 6 to 18 months, succeeded by 6 months off drug. Regarding the study as a whole: In scalp, tofacitinib significantly decreased clonality and expanded CD8+ clones among the top 100.

This clonotype was sampled from a human donor with alopecia areata. Sequencing was performed on CD4+ T cells sorted from blood, taken at week 4, from a patient treated with tofacitinib.

In DNA, the CDR3 is TGTGCCGCCCGGGACAGGGCGCTCTCTGGAAACACCATATATTTT. Amino acids: CAARDRALSGNTIYF. The rearrangement joins TRBV30 to TRBJ1-3; 9 nucleotides line up with TRBD1. The CDR3 contains 15 residues. Germline CDR1 reads GTSNPN; CDR2 reads SVGIG (reference sequence). The J segment lost 0 bases and the V segment lost 8 bases, leaving 8 bases of the junction unmatched.